Shown below are 19 T cell receptor beta chains from a single sample sequenced in a study of early T cells in non-severe SARS-CoV-2 infection. TCRdb reprocessed the 5' RACE reads via MiXCR and lists one record per CDR3 protein. This sample has some 62,000 distinct CDR3 sequences, with 8% to 10% found just once. The sequenced sample consisted of whole blood. These receptor sequences come from an adult who was a healthcare worker with PCR-confirmed SARS-CoV-2 infection or an uninfected control (not recorded which).

Many counts were recorded for this clonotype. The rearrangement links TRBV6-5 to TRBJ1-4; D might be TRBD1 (6 bases). The CDR3 has 14 amino acids. V was cut by 5 bases and J by 7 bases, with 14 bases left in between. The V gene's germline CDR1 is MNHEY and CDR2 SVGAGI. CDR3 DNA sequence: TGTGCCAGCAGTCCGACAGGAGCGGGTGAAAAACTGTTTTTT. Residues: CASSPTGAGEKLFF.

A few counts support this clonotype. The chain has TRBV6-1 and TRBJ2-3; TRBD2 matches 10 bases. V gave up 5 bases and J gave up 3 bases; unmatched junction bases: 8. The CDR3 consists of 16 residues. From germline, CDR1 is MNHNS and CDR2 SASEGT. The CDR3: CASSPKTSGQTDTQYF. The CDR3 bases are TGTGCCAGCAGTCCTAAGACTAGCGGGCAAACAGATACGCAGTATTTT.

This clonotype appeared many times. The V gene is TRBV7-7, the J gene TRBJ2-5, with 8 bases identical to TRBD2. The CDR3 length is 15 residues. CDR1 is SSHAT and CDR2 is FNYEAQ in the germline V gene (reference sequence). J gave up 0 bases and V 1 base, and 1 base lay outside the gene matches. The CDR3 DNA sequence: TGTGCCAGCAGCTTAGGGGGACTAGACCAAGAGACCCAGTACTTC. It is translated as CASSLGGLDQETQYF.

This clonotype appeared many times. This rearrangement joins TRBV29-1 to TRBJ2-2, with 8 bases that match TRBD1. This CDR3 contains 15 residues. The germline V gene has CDR1 SQVTM and CDR2 ANQGSEA. V shed 2 bases and J 5 bases; nucleotides not matched to a gene: 7. The CDR3: CSVEQGRGQTGELFF. The CDR3 region has the DNA TGCAGCGTTGAACAGGGCAGGGGGCAGACCGGGGAGCTGTTTTTT.

This clonotype was found a few times. This sequence joins TRBV2 and TRBJ2-6; D is ambiguous. Germline loops: CDR1 SNHLY, CDR2 FYNNEI. The CDR3 has 14 residues. V was trimmed by 5 bases and J by 6 bases, leaving 11 bases between them. CDR3 region: CASSRTAMANVLTF. The CDR3 DNA is TGTGCCAGCAGTCGGACCGCTATGGCCAACGTCCTGACTTTC. Variable domain in full (rest from reference TRBV2 and TRBJ2-6): EPEVTQTPSHQVTQMGQEVILRCVPISNHLYFYWYRQILGQKVEFLVSFYNNEISEKSEIFDDQFSVERPDGSNFTLKIRSTKLEDSAMYFCASSRTAMANVLTFGAGSRLTVL.

This clonotype was observed a handful of times. CDR3 region: CASSEPKTGVSAFF. The CDR3 DNA reads TGTGCCAGCAGTGAACCTAAGACAGGGGTGTCGGCTTTCTTT. The V call is TRBV6-5, the J call TRBJ1-1; 8 bases agree with TRBD1. V was clipped by 5 bases and J by 11 bases; unmatched bases: 13. Germline V gives CDR1 MNHEY, CDR2 SVGAGI. The CDR3 contains 14 residues.

This clonotype has at least ten counts. The CDR3 sequence: CASSPRGGLTRAQYF. The CDR3 coding sequence is TGTGCCAGCTCACCTAGAGGTGGCCTGACCCGGGCCCAGTACTTC. The rearrangement joins TRBV18 to TRBJ2-5; no clear D gene. Trimming took 3 bases from V and 9 from J, leaving 20 bases between them. This CDR3 comprises 15 residues. Per germline, CDR1 KGHSH and CDR2 LQKENI.

The sample holds a few counts of this clonotype. V usage is TRBV19 and J usage is TRBJ1-1, with 8 nucleotides matching TRBD1. The ends lost 4 bases at V and 1 base at J; junction bases unmatched: 8. Per germline, CDR1 LNHDA and CDR2 SQIVND (reference sequence). The CDR3 covers 16 residues. CDR3 nucleotides: TGTGCCAGTAGTACTTATCAGGGGGCAGGGAACACTGAAGCTTTCTTT. Encoded protein: CASSTYQGAGNTEAFF. Filled out from reference TRBV19 and TRBJ1-1, the complete variable domain reads DGGITQSPKYLFRKEGQNVTLSCEQNLNHDAMYWYRQDPGQGLRLIYYSQIVNDFQKGDIAEGYSVSREKKESFPLTVTSAQKNPTAFYLCASSTYQGAGNTEAFFGQGTRLTVV.

The V and J genes are TRBV7-2 and TRBJ2-5; D unclear. The CDR3 extends over 13 amino acids. Germline CDR1 is SGHTA and CDR2 is FQGNSA. V was trimmed by 1 base and J by 1 base, leaving 4 bases between them. The CDR3 DNA reads as TGTGCCAGCAGCTTAGTTGCCCAAGAGACCCAGTACTTC. Amino acid sequence: CASSLVAQETQYF.

This clonotype came up many times. The chain uses TRBV12-3 or TRBV12-4 and TRBJ2-3; tentatively, D is TRBD2 (6 bases). Trimming removed 1 base from V and 6 bases from J, with 11 bases in between. CDR3 length: 14 residues. The CDR3 DNA reads TGTGCCAGCAGTTTAGTGGGCGGGACGGATACGCAGTATTTT. Translated, it gives CASSLVGGTDTQYF.

The table lists this clonotype with a few counts. The chain employs TRBV11-2 and TRBJ2-5; 9 bases fit TRBD2. Looked up from germline, CDR1 is SGHAT and CDR2 is FQNNGV. The length of the CDR3 is 15 residues. Trimming removed 2 bases from V and 2 bases from J; junction bases left unmatched: 3. CDR3 nucleotide sequence: TGTGCCAGCAGCTTATCCAGCGGGGGGCAAGAGACCCAGTACTTC. The encoded protein is CASSLSSGGQETQYF.

This clonotype appeared a few times. The rearrangement uses TRBV12-3 or TRBV12-4 and TRBJ1-1, with 10 nucleotides matching TRBD1. J was trimmed by 3 bases and V by 6 bases; bases with no gene match: 4. The CDR3 runs 14 residues. CDR3 amino acids: CASRAGTGDTEAFF. CDR3 DNA: TGTGCCAGCAGGGCCGGGACAGGGGACACTGAAGCTTTCTTT.

This clonotype showed up just a few times. The chain carries TRBV12-3 or TRBV12-4 and TRBJ2-2; no clear D. The CDR3 is made up of 16 amino acids. The germline V and J ends were trimmed by 6 bases and 0 bases, with 14 bases remaining between them. The chain's CDR3 is CASRANLGANTGELFF. The CDR3 nucleotides read TGTGCCAGCAGGGCCAATTTGGGCGCGAACACCGGGGAGCTGTTTTTT.

The V gene is TRBV6-1, the J gene TRBJ2-7; D is undetermined. The CDR3 runs 12 residues. CDR1 is MNHNS and CDR2 is SASEGT in the germline V gene. With 2 bases removed from V and 3 bases from J, the gap between germline ends came to 5 bases. CDR3 DNA: TGTGCCAGCAGTGAAAAGGGCTACGAGCAGTACGTC. This codes for CASSEKGYEQYV.

This clonotype was seen a handful of times. V usage is TRBV20-1 and J usage is TRBJ1-2; tentatively, D is TRBD1 (6 bases). CDR3 size: 13 residues. V dropped 0 bases and J dropped 6 bases, with 11 bases sitting between them. Germline CDR1 and CDR2: DFQATT and SNEGSKA (reference sequence). CDR3 region: CSARDLRGDGYTF. The CDR3 nucleotides read TGCAGTGCTAGAGATCTCAGGGGCGATGGCTACACCTTC.

The rearrangement joins TRBV5-1 to TRBJ2-3, with D perhaps given as TRBD1 or TRBD2 (5 bases each). Between the trimmed V and J ends, which lost 5 bases and 2 bases, there was a span of 15 bases. Germline V gene data show CDR1 as SGHRS and CDR2 as YFSETQ. This CDR3 contains 15 residues. CDR3 protein: CASRQRDGYTDTQYF. For the CDR3, the DNA is TGCGCCAGCAGACAACGGGACGGCTACACAGATACGCAGTATTTT.

This clonotype was seen a handful of times. The V call is TRBV15, the J call TRBJ2-5, with D unclear. This CDR3 region has 12 residues. V lost 1 base, J lost 4 bases, and 4 bases lay in between. The germline gives CDR1 LNHNV, CDR2 YYDKDF (reference sequence). The CDR3 region has the DNA TGTGCCACCAGCAGAGTGGGAGAGACCCAGTACTTC. Amino acid sequence: CATSRVGETQYF.

The chain carries TRBV29-1 and TRBJ2-3; TRBD2 agrees at 9 bases. Trimming took 3 bases from V and 3 from J; bases not matched to a gene: 4. The CDR3 spans 14 residues. Germline CDR1 and CDR2: SQVTM and ANQGSEA. The chain's CDR3 is CSVEAGGLTDTQYF. CDR3 nucleotides: TGCAGCGTTGAGGCGGGGGGGCTGACAGATACGCAGTATTTT.

This clonotype was detected ten times or more. The genes are TRBV12-3 or TRBV12-4 and TRBJ2-7, with D possibly TRBD1 on 5 matching bases. V dropped 1 base and J dropped 2 bases, with 9 bases sitting between them. The CDR3 sequence is 14 residues long. The CDR3 nucleotides read TGTGCCAGCAGTTTAGACCCAGGGCCCTACGAGCAGTACGTC. Translation: CASSLDPGPYEQYV.